These 11 T cell receptor beta chains share one sample of origin, sequenced in a study of cytotoxic CD8 clonotypes in ibrutinib-treated CLL. TCRdb's table, derived via immunoSEQ multiplex PCR, lists solely in-frame clones and lacks some. This sample has hundreds of thousands of clones, with around 70% found just once. Sequencing was performed on PBMCs, taken after 24 months of ibrutinib treatment. Receptors originate from a human donor with chronic lymphocytic leukemia.

V usage is TRBV7-3 and J usage is TRBJ2-2; no clear D gene. The V gene lost 5 bases and the J gene lost 6 bases, with 13 bases spanning the gap. Per germline, CDR1 SGHTA and CDR2 FQGTGA. The CDR3 has 14 amino acids. The chain's CDR3 is CASSPHPAAGELFF. CDR3 nucleotide sequence: TGTGCCAGCAGCCCACATCCGGCGGCCGGGGAGCTGTTTTTT.

CDR3 in amino acids: CASSIGHANTGELFF. The CDR3, as DNA: TGTGCCAGCAGCATCGGACATGCGAACACCGGGGAGCTGTTTTTT. This chain joins TRBV7-6 and TRBJ2-2; TRBD1 is a possible D gene (5 bases). There are 15 residues in the CDR3. V was pared by 5 bases and J by 0 bases, with 10 bases between. From germline, CDR1 is SGHVS and CDR2 FNYEAQ.

The chain recombines TRBV18 with TRBJ1-5; D not resolved. Germline CDR1 reads KGHSH; CDR2 reads LQKENI. Deletions cut 2 bases from V and 4 bases from J, with 9 bases between. CDR3 length: 14 residues. In DNA, the CDR3 is TGTGCCAGCTCACCAGTAAGAGGGAATCAGCCCCAGCATTTT. Translation gives CASSPVRGNQPQHF. The variable domain in full, completed from reference TRBV18 and TRBJ1-5, reads NAGVMQNPRHLVRRRGQEARLRCSPMKGHSHVYWYRQLPEEGLKFMVYLQKENIIDESGMPKERFSAEFPKEGPSILRIQQVVRGDSAAYFCASSPVRGNQPQHFGDGTRLSIL.

The gene calls are TRBV19 and TRBJ2-2; no reliable D call. Looked up from germline, CDR1 is LNHDA and CDR2 is SQIVND (reference sequence). This CDR3 is built from 13 residues. Trimming left V 5 bases short and J 6 bases short, with 10 bases between. In DNA, the CDR3 is TGTGCCAGTAGTCTCTGGTTGGCCGGGGAGCTGTTTTTT. Translation: CASSLWLAGELFF.

The J gene is TRBJ2-7, the V gene TRBV28; no clear D. The CDR3 is 12 residues long. The germline V and J ends were trimmed by 7 bases and 0 bases, with 7 bases remaining between them. Per the germline V gene, CDR1 is MDHEN and CDR2 is SYDVKM. This CDR3 is CASTQYSYEQYF. CDR3 nucleotides: TGTGCCAGCACCCAATACTCCTACGAGCAGTACTTC.

The chain couples TRBV21-1 to TRBJ2-2; the table's D call, TRBD2, has no DNA check behind it. TRBV21-1 is a recognized pseudogene. This CDR3 spans 15 amino acids. The CDR3 sequence is CASSKDKGDTGELFF. The CDR3 coding sequence is TGTGCCAGCAGCAAAGACAAGGGAGACACCGGGGAGCTGTTTTTT.

This chain links TRBV19 with TRBJ2-7, with D hard to call. With 4 bases removed from V and 3 bases from J, the gap between germline ends came to 13 bases. This CDR3 spans 14 amino acids. From germline, CDR1 is LNHDA and CDR2 SQIVND (reference sequence). The CDR3 nucleotides read TGTGCCAGTAGTACGGGCCCTAATCTCTACGAGCAGTACTTC. Translated: CASSTGPNLYEQYF. Full variable domain (outside the CDR3, taken from reference TRBV19 and TRBJ2-7): DGGITQSPKYLFRKEGQNVTLSCEQNLNHDAMYWYRQDPGQGLRLIYYSQIVNDFQKGDIAEGYSVSREKKESFPLTVTSAQKNPTAFYLCASSTGPNLYEQYFGPGTRLTVT.

This rearrangement joins TRBV4-2 to TRBJ2-7; a possible D gene is TRBD1 (5 bases). The germline V and J ends were trimmed by 0 bases and 3 bases, with 12 bases remaining between them. Germline-derived CDR1 and CDR2 are LGHNA and YNFKEQ. This CDR3 comprises 15 residues. CDR3 region: CASSQELTANYEQYF. The DNA for the CDR3 is TGTGCCAGCAGCCAAGAATTGACAGCCAACTACGAGCAGTACTTC.

The rearrangement links TRBV18 to TRBJ1-5; D gene ambiguous. The CDR3 extends over 16 amino acids. Trimming removed 2 bases from V and 0 bases from J, with 11 bases in between. The germline V gene encodes CDR1 KGHSH and CDR2 LQKENI. CDR3 bases: TGTGCCAGCTCACCAGGGTTGGGGAATAGCAATCAGCCCCAGCATTTT. This encodes CASSPGLGNSNQPQHF. The entire variable domain, with the rest obtained from reference TRBV18 and TRBJ1-5, is as follows: NAGVMQNPRHLVRRRGQEARLRCSPMKGHSHVYWYRQLPEEGLKFMVYLQKENIIDESGMPKERFSAEFPKEGPSILRIQQVVRGDSAAYFCASSPGLGNSNQPQHFGDGTRLSIL.

This clone was observed a handful of times. This rearrangement joins TRBV6-5 to TRBJ2-7; D may be TRBD2 (5 bases). The CDR3 extends over 12 amino acids. V gave up 5 bases and J gave up 8 bases, with 13 bases separating them. From germline, CDR1 is MNHEY and CDR2 SVGAGI. The CDR3 protein is CASSTSRVKQYF. CDR3 nucleotides: TGTGCCAGCAGTACCTCGCGGGTTAAGCAGTACTTC.

The rearrangement uses TRBV6-5 and TRBJ2-5, with 7 positions matching TRBD1. V lost 5 bases to trimming and J lost 9 bases; unmatched junction nucleotides: 9. CDR1 and CDR2 from the germline V gene are MNHEY and SVGAGI. There are 13 residues in the CDR3. The CDR3 DNA reads TGTGCCAGCAGTCCCGACAGGGACCATTCCCAGTACTTC. Translation: CASSPDRDHSQYF.